One sample yielded the 13 T cell receptor beta chains listed below, sequenced in a study of cytomegalovirus exposure and HLA in healthy donors. Primers: 60 Vbeta forward and 13 Jbeta reverse. Assay: immunoSEQ multiplex PCR; the TCRdb copy retains only in-frame clones and omits some. Of fewer than 200,000 clones listed, 65% to 80% are singletons. Sequencing used PBMCs. These receptors all stem from a man aged 40-55 years in good health and CMV-seronegative.

The chain uses TRBV21-1 and TRBJ2-1; the table calls TRBD2, which could not be checked here. TRBV21-1 is a documented pseudogene. The CDR3 has 17 residues. The CDR3 region has the DNA TGTGCCAGCAGCAAAGGTACTAGCGGGGGGACCTACAATGAGCAGTTCTTC. It encodes CASSKGTSGGTYNEQFF.

This clone occurred a few times. This chain uses TRBV7-2 with TRBJ2-7; 9 bases agree with TRBD2. This CDR3 region has 13 residues. The V segment lost 6 bases and the J segment 7 bases; nucleotides outside the gene matches: 7. The germline V gene has CDR1 SGHTA and CDR2 FQGNSA. The CDR3 sequence is CASRPAGGREQYF. CDR3 nucleotide sequence: TGTGCCAGCAGACCGGCGGGGGGGAGGGAGCAGTACTTC. The full variable domain, rest sourced from reference TRBV7-2 and TRBJ2-7, is GAGVSQSPSNKVTEKGKDVELRCDPISGHTALYWYRQSLGQGLEFLIYFQGNSAPDKSGLPSDRFSAERTGGSVSTLTIQRTQQEDSAVYLCASRPAGGREQYFGPGTRLTVT.

This clone appeared once. The chain uses TRBV29-1 and TRBJ2-7; 8 nucleotides match TRBD2. Per the germline V gene, CDR1 is SQVTM and CDR2 is ANQGSEA. Trimming took 0 bases from V and 0 from J; bases not matched to a gene: 1. The length of the CDR3 is 14 residues. CDR3 coding DNA: TGCAGCGTTGAAGAGCGGGGGGACTCCTACGAGCAGTACTTC. It translates to CSVEERGDSYEQYF.

The chain joins TRBV7-9 to TRBJ2-6, with D possibly TRBD1 on 5 matching bases. There are 15 residues in the CDR3. Germline-derived CDR1 and CDR2 are SEHNR and FQNEAQ (reference sequence). Trimming left V 1 base short and J 2 bases short, with 6 bases between. The CDR3 sequence: CASSLGGAGANVLTF. As DNA, the CDR3 is TGTGCCAGCAGCTTAGGGGGCGCTGGGGCCAACGTCCTGACTTTC.

The chain joins TRBV6-5 to TRBJ2-2, with TRBD2 identical over 7 bases. There are 14 residues in the CDR3. Per germline, CDR1 MNHEY and CDR2 SVGAGI. V was pared by 6 bases and J by 5 bases, with 6 bases of the junction left unmatched. CDR3: CASRSGGLTGELFF. CDR3 DNA sequence: TGTGCCAGCAGATCCGGGGGGTTGACCGGGGAGCTGTTTTTT.

This rearrangement joins TRBV9 to TRBJ2-2, with 8 positions matching TRBD2. This CDR3 contains 17 residues. Trimming cost V 0 bases and J 4 bases; bases outside gene matches: 8. The V gene's germline CDR1 is SGDLS and CDR2 YYNGEE. The chain's CDR3 is CASSVDPTGGGTGELFF. In DNA, the CDR3 is TGTGCCAGCAGCGTAGATCCCACCGGGGGGGGCACCGGGGAGCTGTTTTTT.

This clone has a single count. The chain carries TRBV27 and TRBJ1-1; D ambiguous. The length of the CDR3 is 13 residues. V lost 3 bases to trimming and J lost 5 bases, with 10 bases between them. Per germline, CDR1 MNHEY and CDR2 SMNVEV (reference sequence). The CDR3 spells CASSFSGVTEAFF. The DNA for the CDR3 is TGTGCCAGCAGTTTCAGTGGTGTAACTGAAGCTTTCTTT.

The chain recombines TRBV13 with TRBJ2-5; 9 bases align to TRBD1. The CDR3 runs 16 residues. Germline loops: CDR1 PRHDT, CDR2 FYEKMQ (reference sequence). V gave up 5 bases and J gave up 9 bases; unmatched junction bases: 16. In nucleotides, the CDR3 is TGTGCCAGCAGCGTGGCTGGGACAGGGCACAAAGGGGCCCAGTACTTC. It encodes CASSVAGTGHKGAQYF.

The rearrangement links TRBV6-1 to TRBJ1-5; D not certain. CDR1 and CDR2 from the germline V gene are MNHNS and SASEGT. CDR3 length: 12 amino acids. The ends were cut back, 6 bases at V and 4 bases at J, with 7 bases in the middle. This CDR3 is CASRVENQPQHF. The CDR3, as DNA: TGTGCCAGCAGGGTAGAGAATCAGCCCCAGCATTTT.

The chain couples TRBV5-1 to TRBJ1-1, with D perhaps TRBD1 (5 bases). V was shortened by 1 base and J by 1 base, with 14 bases between the two germline ends. The germline CDR1 and CDR2 sequences are SGHRS and YFSETQ. The CDR3 extends over 16 amino acids. The CDR3 spells CASSLNQEGPNTEAFF. The CDR3, as DNA: TGCGCCAGCAGCTTGAATCAGGAGGGACCGAACACTGAAGCTTTCTTT. Full variable domain (outside the CDR3, taken from reference TRBV5-1 and TRBJ1-1): KAGVTQTPRYLIKTRGQQVTLSCSPISGHRSVSWYQQTPGQGLQFLFEYFSETQRNKGNFPGRFSGRQFSNSRSEMNVSTLELGDSALYLCASSLNQEGPNTEAFFGQGTRLTVV.

This sequence joins TRBV7-8 and TRBJ2-2, with 13 positions matching TRBD2. J lost 0 bases, V lost 3 bases, and 4 bases had no gene match. The CDR3 has 18 amino acids. Germline V gives CDR1 SGHVS, CDR2 FQNEAQ. The CDR3 spells CASSFGLAGAANTGELFF. As DNA, the CDR3 is TGTGCCAGCAGCTTCGGACTAGCGGGGGCCGCGAACACCGGGGAGCTGTTTTTT.

V and J are TRBV19 and TRBJ1-1; unclear D gene. The germline V gene has CDR1 LNHDA and CDR2 SQIVND (reference sequence). V lost 6 bases and J lost 7, with 15 bases in between. There are 13 residues in the CDR3. The chain's CDR3 is CASRYRRQDEAFF. CDR3 DNA: TGTGCCAGTAGATACAGAAGACAAGATGAAGCTTTCTTT.

The rearrangement links TRBV2 to TRBJ2-3; D unclear. Germline values: CDR1 SNHLY, CDR2 FYNNEI. The CDR3 is 12 amino acids. Trimming stripped 3 bases from V and 4 bases from J, with 5 bases between. CDR3 sequence reads: CASSDTADTQYF. CDR3 sequence (DNA): TGTGCCAGCAGTGATACGGCAGATACGCAGTATTTT.